This TCR beta chain derives from a study of T cell changes during pregnancy in multiple sclerosis (dated by TCRdb to the late 2010s). With respect to the entire study: The study examined how the T cell repertoire changed over the course of pregnancy in women with multiple sclerosis.

Worth noting for this clone: The clone's antigen remains unknown. No qualities accompany the bases; no much larger clone lies one base away.

The CDR3 runs 16 amino acids, cysteine and phenylalanine included. Of the read, only the CDR3 DNA is kept; its 48 bases are in frame from base 1. CDR1 and CDR2 are read off the germline V gene as SGDLS and YYNGEE. Trimming takes 3 bases off V and 5 bases off J; junction bases not matched to a gene: 9. Preparation of the library involved the immunoSEQ multiplex PCR assay. Held by TCRdb, this immuneACCESS table contains in-frame sequences only and omits some clones. Under half of the omission traces to an unresolved V gene where checked; the cause of the rest is unknown. The sample table records about 100,000 clones; about 90% of these occur just once. Of the sample, about 2% falls within the top ten clones.

This clonotype was sampled from a female donor with multiple sclerosis, enrolled in a pregnancy study. The specimen was peripheral blood, collected after pregnancy. The V gene is TRBV9 and the J gene is TRBJ2-7, and TRBD2 aligns with 12 junction nucleotides. At the DNA level, the sequence is TGTGCCAGCAGCGAAGACCGACTAGCGGGAGTAGACGAGCAGTACTTC. Its product reads: CASSEDRLAGVDEQYF.